The rows below give T cell receptor beta chains drawn from one sample of a study of blood T cell repertoires in COVID-19. Clones were read by immunoSEQ multiplex PCR, and TCRdb kept only the in-frame ones, dropping some. The table shows 200,000 to 250,000 clones, with about four fifths occurring only once. Sequencing was performed on peripheral blood. The source of these receptors is an elderly woman with acute or convalescent COVID-19. The CDR3 runs from the conserved cysteine through the conserved F or W. The D gene is left open where the match is weak. Clone size is given for some rows only: seen once, a few or many times, or a class if the clone is expanded.

DNA	CDR3	D	V	J	length	size
TGTGCCAGCAGCTCTCAGGGGGGCATAATAGGGGACAATGAGCAGTTCTTC	CASSSQGGIIGDNEQFF	.	TRBV7-3	TRBJ2-1	17	.
TGTGCCAGCAGTTTAGGACAGGGGGCGGCAGCTTTCTTT	CASSLGQGAAAFF	TRBD1	TRBV12-3/TRBV12-4	TRBJ1-1	13	.
TGTGCCAGTAGTAGGCCAGGGGAAACCGGGGAGCTGTTTTTT	CASSRPGETGELFF	.	TRBV19	TRBJ2-2	14	few
TGTGCCAGCAGCCTCCGAACAGGGGGCGTAAACTCCTACAAGCAGTACTTC	CASSLRTGGVNSYKQYF	TRBD1	TRBV3-1/TRBV3-2	TRBJ2-7	17	.
TGTGCCAGCAGCTTAGGCAGGTACAATGAGCAGTTCTTC	CASSLGRYNEQFF	.	TRBV7-2	TRBJ2-1	13	.
TGCGCCAGCAGCCAGGGGACAGGAATTGCAACTAATGAAAAACTGTTTTTT	CASSQGTGIATNEKLFF	TRBD1	TRBV5-1	TRBJ1-4	17	.
TGTGCCAGCAGCCCAGGACAGGGGAACTATGGCTACACCTTC	CASSPGQGNYGYTF	TRBD1	TRBV3-1/TRBV3-2	TRBJ1-2	14	once
TGTGCCAGCAGCCAAGGAGTAATGGGGGCCGCAGAGACCCAGTACTTC	CASSQGVMGAAETQYF	.	TRBV3-1/TRBV3-2	TRBJ2-5	16	.
TGTGCCAGCAGGCAGGGTCAGGGCACTGAAGCTTTCTTT	CASRQGQGTEAFF	.	TRBV25-1	TRBJ1-1	13	.
TGTGCCAGCAGCCTGGGACTCCCCACAGATACGCAGTATTTT	CASSLGLPTDTQYF	.	TRBV7-2	TRBJ2-3	14	.
TGTGCCAGTAGCCCCAGGGCGGACACTGAAGCTTTCTTT	CASSPRADTEAFF	.	TRBV19	TRBJ1-1	13	.
TGTGCCAGCAGCGCCGGTTTAGGGGGTTACTATGGCTACACCTTC	CASSAGLGGYYGYTF	.	TRBV9	TRBJ1-2	15	.
TGTGCCAGCAGTGAGACAGCTAATTCACCCCTCCACTTT	CASSETANSPLHF	.	TRBV6-1	TRBJ1-6	13	.
TGTGCCGGGCAAGTGGGTGGGGGCTACACCTTC	CAGQVGGGYTF	.	TRBV28	TRBJ1-2	11	.
TGTGCCAGCAAGCGGGTATTAGATGAAAAACTGTTTTTT	CASKRVLDEKLFF	.	TRBV2	TRBJ1-4	13	many
TGCGCCAGCAGCTTGGGGGGGGGCGCAGGGGCCAACGTCCTGACTTTC	CASSLGGGAGANVLTF	.	TRBV5-1	TRBJ2-6	16	.
TGTGCCACCAGTGATTCCGGGACAATCACCGGGGAGCTGTTTTTT	CATSDSGTITGELFF	.	TRBV24-1	TRBJ2-2	15	.
TGTGCCAGCAGTTACGTCCTAGCAGATACGCAGTATTTT	CASSYVLADTQYF	.	TRBV6-6	TRBJ2-3	13	.
TGTGCCAGCAGCTTAAGGGGTAGCACTGAAGCTTTCTTT	CASSLRGSTEAFF	.	TRBV5-6	TRBJ1-1	13	.
TGTGCCAGCAGCTTCGAGCGGGGGACTGGAGAGCAGTACTTC	CASSFERGTGEQYF	TRBD2	TRBV11-2	TRBJ2-7	14	.
TGTGCCTGGAGCCCGGGACAGAAAAATTCACCCCTCCACTTT	CAWSPGQKNSPLHF	TRBD1	TRBV30	TRBJ1-6	14	few
TGTGCCAGCAGTCTAGCGGGGGGTTTCACCGGGGAGCTGTTTTTT	CASSLAGGFTGELFF	TRBD2	TRBV25-1	TRBJ2-2	15	.
TGTGCCAGCAGCTCACCCAATAGGGGACAGGGCACAGGGGAGCTGTTTTTT	CASSSPNRGQGTGELFF	TRBD1	TRBV7-9	TRBJ2-2	17	.
TGTGCCAGCAGCTTAGCCGGGAATCAGCAGCCCCAGCATTTT	CASSLAGNQQPQHF	.	TRBV11-2	TRBJ1-5	14	.
TGTGCCAGCAGTGAGGAATGGACAGGAAACATTCAGTACTTC	CASSEEWTGNIQYF	TRBD1	TRBV2	TRBJ2-4	14	.
TGTGCCAGCAGCTTCTCCGGGACACAGAACACCGGGGAGCTGTTTTTT	CASSFSGTQNTGELFF	.	TRBV7-3	TRBJ2-2	16	.
TGTGCCAGCAGTTACGGCGGTGAAGCTTTCTTT	CASSYGGEAFF	.	TRBV6-5	TRBJ1-1	11	.
TGTGCCAGCAGTTCACTAGTGGAGCAGTACTTC	CASSSLVEQYF	.	TRBV2	TRBJ2-7	11	.
TGTGCCAGCAGCGGGACAGGGGAGGGGGAAAAACTGTTTTTT	CASSGTGEGEKLFF	TRBD1	TRBV6-5	TRBJ1-4	14	.
TGTGCCAGTACCCAATCTGGAAACACCATATATTTT	CASTQSGNTIYF	.	TRBV19	TRBJ1-3	12	.
TGTGCCAGCAGTAGATCGGGGAACAGGGGAGCCGAGCAGTACTTC	CASSRSGNRGAEQYF	TRBD1	TRBV28	TRBJ2-7	15	.
TGCGCCAGCAGCCTAACAGGGGAAGGCAATCAGCCCCAGCATTTT	CASSLTGEGNQPQHF	TRBD1	TRBV5-1	TRBJ1-5	15	.
TGTGCCAGCAGTCTCAGCGGGGGGGGCAATGAGCAGTTCTTC	CASSLSGGGNEQFF	TRBD2	TRBV11-3	TRBJ2-1	14	.
TGTGCGTTAACGACCGGGAACCGGAATCAGCCCCAGCATTTT	CALTTGNRNQPQHF	.	TRBV30	TRBJ1-5	14	.
TGTGCCCTGGGAGCGGGGGGGCCGGAGACCCAGTACTTC	CALGAGGPETQYF	TRBD2	TRBV30	TRBJ2-5	13	.
TGTGCCATCAGTCAGACAGGGAACACTGAAGCTTTCTTT	CAISQTGNTEAFF	.	TRBV10-3	TRBJ1-1	13	once
TGTGCCAGCAGCCCTACCGGGACAGGGAGTGAAAAACTGTTTTTT	CASSPTGTGSEKLFF	TRBD1	TRBV7-9	TRBJ1-4	15	.
TGTGCCAGCAGCTTTATCGGGGAGAATACGCAGTATTTT	CASSFIGENTQYF	.	TRBV5-4	TRBJ2-3	13	.
TGTGCCAGCAGCTTAAAGCGGGTGGGCACCGAGCAGTTCTTC	CASSLKRVGTEQFF	.	TRBV7-8	TRBJ2-1	14	.
TGTGCCAGCAGTGAGGGCGCTCGGCCTAATGAAAAACTGTTTTTT	CASSEGARPNEKLFF	.	TRBV2	TRBJ1-4	15	.
TGCGCCAGCAGCCAAGAACTTAGGGGGTGGGTGAGCTACGAGCAGTACTTC	CASSQELRGWVSYEQYF	.	TRBV4-3	TRBJ2-7	17	.
TGTGCCAGCTCACCGACAGGGTCTGGAGATACGCAGTATTTT	CASSPTGSGDTQYF	TRBD1	TRBV18	TRBJ2-3	14	.
TGCGCCAGCTCTTCGAAGGAGAGCTCCTATAATTCACCCCTCCACTTT	CASSSKESSYNSPLHF	.	TRBV5-1	TRBJ1-6	16	.
TGTGCCAGCAGCCAACCGCAGGGAAACTATGGCTACACCTTC	CASSQPQGNYGYTF	.	TRBV3-1/TRBV3-2	TRBJ1-2	14	.
TGTGCCAGCAGCCAAATAATTCAGGGTCACGGGGAGCTGTTTTTT	CASSQIIQGHGELFF	.	TRBV5-5	TRBJ2-2	15	.
TGTGCCAGCAGCCAAGGACAGAAAGATGGCTACACCTTC	CASSQGQKDGYTF	.	TRBV3-1/TRBV3-2	TRBJ1-2	13	.
TGTGCCAGCAGCCACAGCGTCACCGGGGAGCTGTTTTTT	CASSHSVTGELFF	.	TRBV3-1/TRBV3-2	TRBJ2-2	13	.
TGTGCCAGCAGCTCACCAGGGGATCAGCCCCAGCATTTT	CASSSPGDQPQHF	.	TRBV28	TRBJ1-5	13	.
TGTGCCACCAGTGAGGCCCGCAGCGGGGGGTACCAAGAGACCCAGTACTTC	CATSEARSGGYQETQYF	TRBD2	TRBV24-1	TRBJ2-5	17	.